This TCR beta chain was identified during a study of regulatory T cells in long-lasting Graves disease. Broader study findings: Persistent cases of Graves' showed reduced TCR diversity relative to newly diagnosed patients.

A note on this clonotype: Its antigen is still unknown. A much larger clonotype is one base distant, so this may be a read error.

Time point defined: newly diagnosed GD, antithyroid drugs for less than 3 months. RNA isolated from PBMCs was used to make the TCR library. Researchers made TCR beta libraries by using iRepertoire HTBI primers and running Arm-PCR on CDR3 regions. Authors' analysis steps: Identification yielded some 60 TRBV and 15 or so TRBJ segments across samples. TCRdb re-derived calls from the multiplex PCR reads in MiXCR, one entry per CDR3 protein. These V and J calls rely on TCRdb rather than the paper's analysis. There are 440,000 or so distinct CDR3 sequences in the sample; 16% occur only once, and roughly 10% lies in the top ten. These sequences were also reported in another study, on T cells in Graves' hyperthyroidism and ophthalmopathy. That work contributes: A 13 V-J model separated ophthalmopathy from stable hyperthyroidism.

The material sequenced was peripheral blood mononuclear cells (PBMCs), taken at new diagnosis, from a patient treated with antithyroid drugs. This receptor was obtained from a woman in her thirties with Graves disease.

CDR3 region: CSARDWKGLGYNEQFF. DNA of the CDR3: TGCAGTGCTAGGGACTGGAAAGGTCTTGGCTACAATGAGCAGTTCTTC. V usage is TRBV20-1 and J usage is TRBJ2-1; possible D gene TRBD2, 5 bases. The CDR3 spans 16 residues. Germline values: CDR1 DFQATT, CDR2 SNEGSKA (reference sequence). V dropped 3 bases and J dropped 3 bases, with 18 bases sitting between them.